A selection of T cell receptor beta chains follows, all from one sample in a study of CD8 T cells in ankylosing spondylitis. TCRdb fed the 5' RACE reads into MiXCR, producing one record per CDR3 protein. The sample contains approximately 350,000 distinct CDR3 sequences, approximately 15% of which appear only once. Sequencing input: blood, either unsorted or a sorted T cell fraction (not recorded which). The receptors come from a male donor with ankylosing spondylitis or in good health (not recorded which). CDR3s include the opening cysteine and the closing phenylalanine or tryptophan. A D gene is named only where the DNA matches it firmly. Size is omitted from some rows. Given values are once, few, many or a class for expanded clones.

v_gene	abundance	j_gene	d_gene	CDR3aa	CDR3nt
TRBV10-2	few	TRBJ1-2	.	CASSELGDNYGYTF	TGCGCCAGCAGTGAGTTGGGAGATAACTATGGCTACACCTTC
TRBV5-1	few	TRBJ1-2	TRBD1	CASPRTGTGALGGYTF	TGCGCCAGCCCTCGAACCGGGACAGGGGCTTTAGGTGGCTACACCTTC
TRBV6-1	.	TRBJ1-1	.	CASRVGGGTEAFF	TGTGCCAGCAGGGTGGGGGGTGGCACTGAAGCTTTCTTT
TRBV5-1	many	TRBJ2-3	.	CASSVPGADTQYF	TGCGCCAGCAGCGTTCCGGGCGCAGATACGCAGTATTTT
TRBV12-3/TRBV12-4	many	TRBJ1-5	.	CASSFGGLSQPQHF	TGTGCCAGCAGTTTTGGGGGTTTGAGTCAGCCCCAGCATTTT
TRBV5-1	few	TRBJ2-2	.	CASMADYNTGELFF	TGCGCCAGCATGGCGGACTATAACACCGGGGAGCTGTTTTTT
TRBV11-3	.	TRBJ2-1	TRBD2	CASSLAGGRGNEQFF	TGTGCCAGCAGCTTAGCCGGCGGGAGGGGCAATGAGCAGTTCTTC
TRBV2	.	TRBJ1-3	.	CASRADSSGNTIYF	TGTGCCAGCAGGGCTGACAGCTCTGGAAACACCATATATTTT
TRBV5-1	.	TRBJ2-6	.	CASSLPQGGANVLTF	TGCGCCAGCAGCTTACCGCAGGGAGGGGCCAACGTCCTGACTTTC
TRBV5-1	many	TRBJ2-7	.	CASSPTGREQYF	TGCGCCAGCAGCCCGACAGGTAGGGAGCAGTACTTC
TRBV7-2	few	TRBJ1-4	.	CASSLREGVGEKLFF	TGTGCCAGCAGCTTAAGGGAGGGGGTCGGTGAAAAACTGTTTTTT
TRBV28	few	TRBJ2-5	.	CASNRRGPSLETQYF	TGTGCCAGCAACAGGCGAGGGCCCTCTTTAGAGACCCAGTACTTC
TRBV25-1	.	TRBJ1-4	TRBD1	CASSEYRGQFNEKLFF	TGTGCCAGCAGTGAATATCGGGGACAGTTTAATGAAAAACTGTTTTTT
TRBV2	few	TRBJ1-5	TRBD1	CASNGQGADQPQHF	TGTGCCAGCAATGGACAGGGGGCTGATCAGCCCCAGCATTTT
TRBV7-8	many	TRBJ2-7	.	CASSLGVQYEQYF	TGTGCCAGCAGCCTCGGGGTTCAATACGAGCAGTACTTC
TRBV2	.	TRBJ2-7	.	CASRESHEQYF	TGTGCCAGCAGGGAGTCCCACGAGCAGTACTTC
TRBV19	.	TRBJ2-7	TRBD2	CASSPRLGGSAYEQYF	TGTGCCAGTAGCCCCCGCCTCGGCGGGAGCGCATACGAGCAGTACTTC
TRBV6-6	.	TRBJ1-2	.	CASSYSGPYGYTF	TGTGCCAGCAGTTACTCGGGCCCCTATGGCTACACCTTC
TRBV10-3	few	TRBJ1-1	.	CAISGVGGAEAFF	TGTGCCATCAGTGGGGTGGGAGGCGCTGAAGCTTTCTTT
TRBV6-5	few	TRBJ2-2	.	CASSYTTGTGELFF	TGTGCCAGCAGTTACACGACAGGCACCGGGGAGCTGTTTTTT
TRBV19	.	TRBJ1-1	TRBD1	CASSEQGARNTEAFF	TGTGCCAGTAGTGAACAGGGGGCCCGGAACACTGAAGCTTTCTTT
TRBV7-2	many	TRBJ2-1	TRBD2	CASSLQSGGPHNEQFF	TGTGCCAGCAGCTTACAAAGCGGGGGACCACACAATGAGCAGTTCTTC
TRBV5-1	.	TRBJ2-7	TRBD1	CASSLGTGDTYEQYF	TGCGCCAGCAGCTTGGGGACAGGCGACACCTACGAGCAGTACTTC
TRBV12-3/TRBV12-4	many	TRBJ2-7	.	CASSLREGLYEQYF	TGTGCCAGCAGTTTGCGAGAGGGCCTCTACGAGCAGTACTTC
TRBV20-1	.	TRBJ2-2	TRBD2	CSARDPSGGWAGELFF	TGCAGTGCTAGAGATCCTAGCGGGGGGTGGGCCGGGGAGCTGTTTTTT
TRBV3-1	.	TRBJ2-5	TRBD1	CASSQPRDRVETQYF	TGTGCCAGCAGCCAGCCACGGGACAGGGTGGAGACCCAGTACTTC
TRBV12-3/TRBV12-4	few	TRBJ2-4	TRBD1	CASSTPGDRDFFF	TGTGCCAGCTCCACCCCGGGGGACAGGGACTTTTTTTTC
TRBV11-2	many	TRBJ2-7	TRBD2	CASSLHSGSSPYEQYF	TGTGCCAGCAGCCTACATAGCGGGAGTTCTCCCTACGAGCAGTACTTC
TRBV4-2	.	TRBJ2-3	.	CASSQGLRQEDTQYF	TGTGCCAGCAGCCAAGGACTCCGGCAAGAAGATACGCAGTATTTT
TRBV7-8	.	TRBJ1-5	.	CASSLVEGRDNQPQHF	TGTGCCAGCAGCCTAGTCGAGGGGAGGGACAATCAGCCCCAGCATTTT
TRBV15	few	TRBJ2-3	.	CATSRDRRDTQYF	TGTGCCACCAGCAGAGATCGGCGAGATACGCAGTATTTT
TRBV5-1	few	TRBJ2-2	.	CASSLMGQNTGELFF	TGCGCCAGCAGCTTGATGGGACAAAACACCGGGGAGCTGTTTTTT
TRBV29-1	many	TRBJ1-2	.	CSVNSAYGYTF	TGCAGCGTTAACAGTGCCTATGGCTACACCTTC